This is a list of T cell receptor beta chains from one sample in a study of T cells in Graves' hyperthyroidism and ophthalmopathy. TCRdb called the multiplex PCR reads again in MiXCR, with one record for every CDR3 protein. The table includes fewer than 650,000 distinct CDR3 sequences, approximately 13% detected once. The sample consisted of blood. Receptor source: a young woman with Graves' hyperthyroidism that later progressed to Graves' ophthalmopathy. Each CDR3 is given with its conserved first and last residue. The order of the fields is D gene, J gene, V gene, clone size, CDR3 protein, CDR3 DNA. The D gene is left open where the match is weak. Where a row states a size, it is once, few, many or the class of an expanded clone; other rows omit it.

TRBD1,TRBJ1-2,TRBV7-2,many,CASSWGQGGRGYTF,TGTGCCAGCAGCTGGGGACAGGGGGGGCGAGGCTACACCTTC
NA,TRBJ1-2,TRBV20-1,many,CSARVLGNYGYTF,TGCAGTGCTAGGGTATTGGGTAACTATGGCTACACCTTC
NA,TRBJ2-1,TRBV6-1,NA,CASSDLPGSYNEQFF,TGTGCCAGCAGTGACCTACCAGGTTCCTACAATGAGCAGTTCTTC
TRBD1,TRBJ1-1,TRBV28,many,CASSLWGRGVNTEAFF,TGTGCCAGCAGTTTATGGGGCAGGGGGGTGAACACTGAAGCTTTCTTT
NA,TRBJ2-3,TRBV24-1,many,CATGSGVTDTQYF,TGTGCCACCGGATCCGGAGTCACGGATACGCAGTATTTT
NA,TRBJ2-3,TRBV7-2,NA,CASSLGVAELTDTQYF,TGTGCCAGCAGCTTAGGGGTAGCGGAACTCACAGATACGCAGTATTTT
NA,TRBJ1-1,TRBV28,many,CASRAGNLAEAFF,TGTGCCAGCAGAGCAGGGAATTTGGCTGAAGCTTTCTTT
NA,TRBJ1-2,TRBV6-2/TRBV6-3,many,CASSGPVANYGYTF,TGTGCCAGCAGCGGGCCAGTCGCTAACTATGGCTACACCTTC
TRBD2,TRBJ2-1,TRBV6-1,many,CASREGLNEQFF,TGTGCCAGTAGGGAGGGCCTCAATGAGCAGTTCTTC
NA,TRBJ1-2,TRBV4-1,few,CASSRDGLGYTF,TGCGCCAGCAGCCGAGATGGACTTGGCTACACCTTC
NA,TRBJ2-7,TRBV11-2,NA,CASSLGSSLSYEQYF,TGTGCCAGCAGCCTCGGGTCGTCCCTCTCCTACGAGCAGTACTTC
NA,TRBJ1-1,TRBV19,NA,CASTVGVSTEAFF,TGTGCCAGTACCGTGGGAGTTTCCACTGAAGCTTTCTTT
NA,TRBJ1-3,TRBV12-3/TRBV12-4,many,CASSVDASEYF,TGTGCCAGCAGTGTGGACGCTAGTGAATATTTT
NA,TRBJ1-1,TRBV5-5,few,CASRVWGGKPNTEAFF,TGTGCCAGCAGGGTATGGGGGGGGAAACCAAACACTGAAGCTTTCTTT
NA,TRBJ2-2,TRBV12-3/TRBV12-4,few,CASRREPYRELFF,TGTGCCAGCCGCAGGGAGCCCTACCGGGAGCTGTTTTTT
NA,TRBJ2-5,TRBV2,many,CASSGTRTVETQYF,TGTGCCAGCTCCGGGACCCGTACGGTTGAGACCCAGTACTTC
NA,TRBJ2-3,TRBV6-2/TRBV6-3,many,CASSYSVDSQDTGTQYF,TGTGCCAGCAGTTACTCGGTCGATAGTCAGGATACGGGGACGCAGTATTTT
NA,TRBJ1-1,TRBV6-2/TRBV6-3,many,CASASGGGVGNTEAFF,TGTGCCAGCGCCAGTGGGGGAGGAGTAGGGAACACTGAAGCTTTCTTT
NA,TRBJ1-5,TRBV7-9,many,CASSPGSVDQPQHF,TGTGCCAGCAGCCCAGGGTCGGTGGATCAGCCCCAGCATTTT
NA,TRBJ1-1,TRBV4-3,NA,CASSQMRDSEAFF,TGCGCCAGCAGCCAAATGAGGGACTCTGAAGCTTTCTTT
NA,TRBJ2-1,TRBV11-2,many,CASSSQGVTEQFF,TGTGCCAGCAGCTCACAAGGGGTGACTGAGCAGTTCTTC